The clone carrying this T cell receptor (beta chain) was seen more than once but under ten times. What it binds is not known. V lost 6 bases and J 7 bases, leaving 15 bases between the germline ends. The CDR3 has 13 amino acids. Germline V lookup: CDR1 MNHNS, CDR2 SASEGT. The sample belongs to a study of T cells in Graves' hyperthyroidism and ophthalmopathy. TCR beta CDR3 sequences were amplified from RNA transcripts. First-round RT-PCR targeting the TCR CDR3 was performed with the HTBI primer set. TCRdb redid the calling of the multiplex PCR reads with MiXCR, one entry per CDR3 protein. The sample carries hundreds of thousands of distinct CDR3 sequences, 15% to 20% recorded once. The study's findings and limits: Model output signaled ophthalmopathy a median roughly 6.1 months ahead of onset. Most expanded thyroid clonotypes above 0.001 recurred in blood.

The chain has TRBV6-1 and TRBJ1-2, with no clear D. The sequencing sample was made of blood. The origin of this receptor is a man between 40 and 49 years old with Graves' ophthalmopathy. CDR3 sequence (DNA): TGTGCCAGCAGGGAAACAGTGGGTGGTGGCTACACCTTC. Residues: CASRETVGGGYTF.